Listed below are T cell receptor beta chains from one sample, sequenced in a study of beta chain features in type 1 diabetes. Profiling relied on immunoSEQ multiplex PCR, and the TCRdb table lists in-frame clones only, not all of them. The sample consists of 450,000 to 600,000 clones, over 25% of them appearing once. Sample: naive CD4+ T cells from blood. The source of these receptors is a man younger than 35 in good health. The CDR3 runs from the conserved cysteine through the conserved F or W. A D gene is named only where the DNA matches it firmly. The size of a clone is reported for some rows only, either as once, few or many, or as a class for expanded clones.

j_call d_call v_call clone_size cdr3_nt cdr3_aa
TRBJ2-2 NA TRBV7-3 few TGTGCCAGCAGCTCCTCCTCCTCAGGGCCCGGGGAGCTGTTTTTT CASSSSSSGPGELFF
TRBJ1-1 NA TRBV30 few TGTGCCTGGGGGGGCCTCGCCACTGAAGCTTTCTTT CAWGGLATEAFF
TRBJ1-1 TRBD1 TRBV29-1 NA TGCAGCGGGTCCGGGACAGGGACCACTGAAGCTTTCTTT CSGSGTGTTEAFF
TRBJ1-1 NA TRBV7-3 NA TGTGCCAGCAGCACCGGACTCGGGACGAACACTGAAGCTTTCTTT CASSTGLGTNTEAFF
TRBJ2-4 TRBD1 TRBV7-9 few TGTGCCAGCAGTTACGGACAGGACAGAGCCAAAAACATTCAGTACTTC CASSYGQDRAKNIQYF
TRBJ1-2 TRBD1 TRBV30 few TGTGCCTGGAGCCCAGGAGGGGGCGCAGGAAATGGCTACACCTTC CAWSPGGGAGNGYTF
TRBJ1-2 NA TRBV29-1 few TGCAGCGTTGAAGATCGGGGGAGAGTGATCTATGGCTACACCTTC CSVEDRGRVIYGYTF
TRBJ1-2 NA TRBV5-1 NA TGCGCCAGCAGCTTGATCTCGGACTATGGCTACACCTTC CASSLISDYGYTF
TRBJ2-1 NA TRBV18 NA TGTGCCAGCTCGCCCCTACCTTTCTCCGGGATCAATGAGCAGTTCTTC CASSPLPFSGINEQFF
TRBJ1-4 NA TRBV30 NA TGTGCCTGGAGTTCGAGTGGGGGAGGAAAACTGTTTTTT CAWSSSGGGKLFF
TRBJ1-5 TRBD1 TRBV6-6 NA TGTGCCAGCAGTTGGCAGGGGGCCACCAATCAGCCCCAGCATTTT CASSWQGATNQPQHF
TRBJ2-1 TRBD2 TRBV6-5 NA TGTGCCAGCAGTTACACCTCCCGACTAGCCCTCAATGAGCAGTTCTTC CASSYTSRLALNEQFF
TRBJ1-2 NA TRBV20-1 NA TGCAGTGCATCAAGGTCTGGCTACACCTTC CSASRSGYTF
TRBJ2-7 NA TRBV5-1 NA TGCGCCAGCAGCAAGGGACTGGTCAGCTACGAGCAGTACTTC CASSKGLVSYEQYF
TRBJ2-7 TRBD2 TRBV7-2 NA TGTGCCAGCAGCTTAGAGAGGACTAGCGGGTCGCGACAGTACTTC CASSLERTSGSRQYF
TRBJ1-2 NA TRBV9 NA TGTGCCAGCAGCCCCCCCCAGGGTAACTATGGCTACACCTTC CASSPPQGNYGYTF
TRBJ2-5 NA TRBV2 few TGTGCCAGCAGTCGACTTAGCGGACAAGAGACCCAGTACTTC CASSRLSGQETQYF
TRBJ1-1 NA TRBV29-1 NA TGCAGCGTTGACCTCCGGGGGGGAGCGGCTGAAGCTTTCTTT CSVDLRGGAAEAFF
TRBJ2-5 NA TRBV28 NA TGTGCCAGCCGACGGGGGGCTAGCGGCCGTGCCCAGTACTTC CASRRGASGRAQYF
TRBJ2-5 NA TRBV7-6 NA TGTGCCAGCAGCTTTAGCGGACAAGAGACCCAGTACTTC CASSFSGQETQYF
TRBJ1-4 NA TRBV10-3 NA TGTGCCGTTTGCCGGGACATAGGTGAAAAACTGTTTTTT CAVCRDIGEKLFF
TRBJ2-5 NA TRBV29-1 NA TGCAGCGTTGTTCGGGGCGAATCTGGGGAGACCCAGTACTTC CSVVRGESGETQYF
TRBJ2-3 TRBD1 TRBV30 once TGTGCCTGGAGTCCCAGCCGGGACAGGTGGGCAGATACGCAGTATTTT CAWSPSRDRWADTQYF